These T cell receptor beta chains were read from a single sample in a study of T-cell reconstitution after alpha-beta-depleted transplantation in children. TCRdb processed the PCR reads anew with MiXCR; each CDR3 protein has one entry. The data hold hundreds of thousands of distinct CDR3 sequences, with around 13% observed a single time. The specimen was PBMCs, collected before TCRalphabeta/CD19-depleted stem cell transplant. The source of these receptors is a girl aged 2 to 10 with congenital amegakaryocytic thrombocytopenia, due to receive a stem cell transplant. The CDR3 runs from the conserved cysteine through the conserved F or W. Each record gives: V gene, D gene, J gene, clone size, CDR3 protein, CDR3 DNA. A D gene is named only where the DNA matches it firmly. Clone size is shown for a subset of rows, as once, few, many or a class of expanded clone.

TRBV7-8	TRBD2	TRBJ2-3	many	CASSWGLAGVRTDTQYF	TGTGCCAGCAGCTGGGGACTAGCGGGAGTAAGGACAGATACGCAGTATTTT
TRBV5-5	NA	TRBJ2-5	many	CASSQGPFGTQYF	TGTGCCAGCAGCCAAGGACCCTTTGGGACCCAGTACTTC
TRBV6-1	NA	TRBJ2-7	NA	CASSEDIRSYEQYF	TGTGCCAGCAGTGAAGACATCAGGTCCTACGAGCAGTACTTC
TRBV15	TRBD1	TRBJ2-2	NA	CATRLDRGVGELFF	TGTGCCACCAGACTAGACAGGGGAGTTGGGGAGCTGTTTTTT
TRBV27	NA	TRBJ1-1	NA	CASTPGRLNTEAFF	TGTGCCAGCACCCCGGGACGGCTGAACACTGAAGCTTTCTTT
TRBV4-1	TRBD2	TRBJ2-2	NA	CASSQGLDGRRELFF	TGCGCCAGCAGCCAGGGACTAGACGGGAGGCGGGAGCTGTTTTTT
TRBV20-1	TRBD2	TRBJ2-3	many	CSALPASGRADTQYF	TGCAGTGCTCTCCCGGCTAGCGGGAGAGCAGATACGCAGTATTTT
TRBV5-5	NA	TRBJ1-1	few	CASSLHTQTNTEAFF	TGTGCCAGCAGCTTGCATACGCAGACGAACACTGAAGCTTTCTTT
TRBV5-1	NA	TRBJ1-4	few	CASSLGPGTEKLFF	TGCGCCAGCAGCTTGGGTCCAGGGACTGAAAAACTGTTTTTT
TRBV12-3/TRBV12-4	NA	TRBJ1-1	many	CASSSPLLSEAFF	TGTGCCAGCAGTTCTCCTCTACTCTCTGAAGCTTTCTTT
TRBV29-1	NA	TRBJ2-7	many	CSARRTGSSYEQYF	TGCAGCGCACGCCGAACCGGGAGCTCCTACGAGCAGTACTTC
TRBV12-3/TRBV12-4	NA	TRBJ2-1	few	CASSFGGMGLNEQFF	TGTGCCAGCAGTTTTGGCGGGATGGGGTTGAATGAGCAGTTCTTC
TRBV5-6	NA	TRBJ1-2	many	CASSLGGLNYGYTF	TGTGCCAGCAGCTTGGGGGGCCTAAACTATGGCTACACCTTC
TRBV15	TRBD1	TRBJ2-5	NA	CATSRVWTGIEETQYF	TGTGCCACCAGCAGAGTTTGGACAGGGATAGAGGAGACCCAGTACTTC
TRBV7-8	TRBD1	TRBJ2-2	NA	CASNTTGTGSRELFF	TGTGCCAGCAACACAACCGGGACAGGGAGCAGGGAGCTGTTTTTT
TRBV29-1	NA	TRBJ2-1	few	CSVELRGGGHNEQFF	TGCAGCGTTGAATTACGGGGAGGAGGGCACAATGAGCAGTTCTTC
TRBV3-1	TRBD1	TRBJ2-1	NA	CASSRPDRGDEQFF	TGTGCCAGCAGCCGCCCGGACAGGGGCGATGAGCAGTTCTTC
TRBV6-5	NA	TRBJ2-3	NA	CASSYSTPGTDTQYF	TGTGCCAGCAGTTACTCGACTCCCGGCACAGATACGCAGTATTTT
TRBV21-1	NA	TRBJ2-2	NA	CASSKGEGELFF	TGTGCCAGCAGCAAAGGCGAAGGGGAGCTGTTTTTT
TRBV5-5	NA	TRBJ2-2	NA	CASSLLGVNGELFF	TGTGCCAGCAGCTTGTTGGGGGTGAACGGGGAGCTGTTTTTT
TRBV7-2	NA	TRBJ1-1	many	CASSYPRNTEAFF	TGTGCCAGCAGCTACCCACGGAACACTGAAGCTTTCTTT
TRBV29-1	TRBD2	TRBJ2-3	few	CSVTPSGRNTDTQYF	TGCAGCGTCACGCCTAGCGGGAGAAACACAGATACGCAGTATTTT
TRBV30	NA	TRBJ2-2	NA	CAWSRTTNTGELFF	TGTGCCTGGAGTCGGACGACGAACACCGGGGAGCTGTTTTTT
TRBV4-1	NA	TRBJ1-5	NA	CASSPALSGNQPQHF	TGCGCCAGCAGCCCCGCCTTAAGTGGGAATCAGCCCCAGCATTTT
TRBV5-1	NA	TRBJ1-1	many	CASSRISGTEAFF	TGCGCCAGCAGCCGGATCTCAGGCACTGAAGCTTTCTTT
TRBV20-1	TRBD2	TRBJ2-2	many	CSASGRASLNTGELFF	TGCAGTGCTAGCGGGAGGGCCTCCTTGAACACCGGGGAGCTGTTTTTT
TRBV20-1	TRBD1	TRBJ1-4	many	CSARERWTGHDIPEKLFF	TGCAGTGCTAGAGAACGGTGGACAGGTCATGATATTCCGGAAAAACTGTTTTTT
TRBV20-1	TRBD2	TRBJ2-2	NA	CSARVLPRDYHTGELFF	TGCAGTGCTAGAGTCCTACCGCGGGACTACCACACCGGGGAGCTGTTTTTT
TRBV10-2	TRBD2	TRBJ2-2	many	CASSASGRANTGELFF	TGCGCCAGCAGTGCTAGCGGGAGGGCGAACACCGGGGAGCTGTTTTTT
TRBV7-9	TRBD2	TRBJ2-1	few	CASSLHPSGAYNEQFF	TGTGCCAGCAGCTTACATCCTAGCGGGGCGTACAATGAGCAGTTCTTC
TRBV10-3	TRBD1	TRBJ2-5	many	CAISESLSDRVAALQETQYF	TGTGCCATCAGTGAGTCTCTATCGGACAGGGTGGCAGCTCTCCAAGAGACCCAGTACTTC
TRBV7-8	NA	TRBJ2-5	few	CASSSTVETQYF	TGTGCCAGCAGCTCCACCGTGGAGACCCAGTACTTC
TRBV5-1	TRBD2	TRBJ2-5	few	CASSLVPSTSRQLETQYF	TGCGCCAGCAGCTTGGTACCCTCGACTAGCCGTCAACTCGAGACCCAGTACTTC
TRBV29-1	NA	TRBJ1-1	few	CSVGGTDWNTEAFF	TGCAGCGTCGGGGGAACGGATTGGAACACTGAAGCTTTCTTT
TRBV5-1	TRBD1	TRBJ1-1	NA	CDSSLAGGYTEAFF	TGCGACAGCAGCTTGGCAGGGGGCTACACTGAAGCGTTCTTT
TRBV6-2/TRBV6-3	TRBD1	TRBJ2-2	NA	CASSYSARTGNTGELFF	TGTGCCAGCAGTTACAGTGCTAGGACAGGGAACACCGGGGAGCTGTTTTTT
TRBV4-2	NA	TRBJ2-7	NA	CASTPGVDVYEQYF	TGTGCCAGCACCCCTGGGGTGGACGTCTACGAGCAGTACTTC
TRBV20-1	TRBD1	TRBJ1-4	many	CSARSADREVGKLFF	TGCAGTGCTAGAAGCGCGGACAGGGAAGTAGGAAAACTGTTTTTT
TRBV7-9	NA	TRBJ2-3	NA	CASSPGDGDTQYF	TGTGCCAGCAGCCCGGGAGACGGAGATACGCAGTATTTT
TRBV7-9	NA	TRBJ2-1	few	CASSQREQFF	TGTGCCAGCAGCCAGAGGGAGCAGTTCTTC
TRBV7-9	NA	TRBJ1-1	many	CASSLGSGEAFF	TGTGCCAGCAGCTTAGGCTCGGGTGAAGCTTTCTTT
TRBV5-4	TRBD1	TRBJ2-4	NA	CASRSDHRDRKNIQYF	TGTGCCAGCAGAAGTGACCACCGGGACAGAAAAAACATTCAGTACTTC
TRBV29-1	NA	TRBJ2-7	few	CSVVYGKKTYEQYF	TGCAGCGTTGTATACGGGAAAAAAACCTACGAGCAGTACTTC
TRBV27	NA	TRBJ1-1	NA	CASSLSPLQVQGEAFF	TGTGCCAGCAGTTTATCACCACTGCAGGTACAAGGCGAAGCTTTCTTT
TRBV29-1	NA	TRBJ1-1	many	CSVEGDSPGFTEAFF	TGCAGCGTTGAGGGTGACAGTCCGGGGTTTACTGAAGCTTTCTTT